One sample yielded the 10 T cell receptor beta chains listed below, sequenced in a study of T cell responses to AZD1222 COVID-19 vaccine. The protocol was immunoSEQ multiplex PCR, while the TCRdb copy is restricted to in-frame clones and leaves out a portion. Of around 150,000 clones listed, roughly 93% were seen once; the top ten hold 1.9%. Here the sequenced sample was peripheral blood, taken 28 days after the second AZD1222 dose. Every receptor here comes from an adult who received the AZD1222 COVID-19 vaccine.

The chain combines TRBV11-2 with TRBJ1-1; possible D gene TRBD1, 6 bases. Per germline, CDR1 SGHAT and CDR2 FQNNGV. Trimming cost V 6 bases and J 12 bases, with 23 bases left between them. The length of the CDR3 is 14 residues. CDR3 nucleotides: TGTGCCAGCAGAACCCCACGGGGGCGGTCGATAACTTTCTTT. This encodes CASRTPRGRSITFF.

The rearrangement uses TRBV19 and TRBJ1-5; maybe TRBD1 (5 bases). The CDR3 contains 16 residues. Germline V gives CDR1 LNHDA, CDR2 SQIVND (reference sequence). Between the trimmed V and J ends, which lost 2 bases and 2 bases, there was a span of 13 bases. The CDR3 here is CASSIRWGLGNQPQHF. CDR3 nucleotide sequence: TGTGCCAGTAGTATACGATGGGGCCTCGGCAATCAGCCCCAGCATTTT.

The chain uses TRBV28 and TRBJ1-3; D uncertain. Trimming pared 6 bases from V and 6 bases from J, leaving 15 bases between. The germline V gene has CDR1 MDHEN and CDR2 SYDVKM. CDR3 length: 14 amino acids. The CDR3 protein is CASRLGSVENTIYF. As DNA, the CDR3 is TGTGCCAGCAGGCTTGGGTCGGTAGAAAACACCATATATTTT.

The chain uses TRBV7-8 and TRBJ2-7, with a weak D call TRBD2 (6 bases). Germline V lookup: CDR1 SGHVS, CDR2 FQNEAQ. V lost 1 base and J lost 5, with 18 bases in between. This CDR3 contains 16 residues. The CDR3 loop reads CASSLGGTLPPHEQYF. The CDR3 DNA is TGTGCCAGCAGCTTAGGCGGGACTCTACCCCCCCACGAGCAGTACTTC.

This chain connects TRBV29-1 to TRBJ2-1; 7 positions agree with TRBD2. The V and J ends lost 5 bases and 6 bases, in that order; junction bases with no gene match: 10. Germline V CDR1 and CDR2: SQVTM, ANQGSEA. The CDR3 consists of 14 residues. The CDR3 region has the DNA TGCAGCGTTATCCGAAGGGAGGGGCTCAATGAGCAGTTCTTC. It yields the protein CSVIRREGLNEQFF.

The chain links TRBV13 to TRBJ2-3, with 11 bases matching TRBD2. Trimming at V came to 3 bases and at J to 2 bases, leaving 1 base not matched to a gene. The CDR3 runs 15 residues. Germline V gene lookup returns CDR1 PRHDT and CDR2 FYEKMQ (reference sequence). CDR3 sequence: CASSFSGGATDTQYF. CDR3 nucleotide sequence: TGTGCCAGCAGCTTTAGCGGGGGGGCCACAGATACGCAGTATTTT. Complete variable domain (other parts from reference TRBV13 and TRBJ2-3): AAGVIQSPRHLIKEKRETATLKCYPIPRHDTVYWYQQGPGQDPQFLISFYEKMQSDKGSIPDRFSAQQFSDYHSELNMSSLELGDSALYFCASSFSGGATDTQYFGPGTRLTVL.

CDR3 residues: CASSLGSTGEDGYGYTF. The CDR3 nucleotides read TGTGCCAGCAGCTTAGGGTCAACAGGGGAGGATGGCTATGGCTACACCTTC. The chain links TRBV7-2 to TRBJ1-2; 7 positions agree with TRBD1. Losses at the gene ends were 1 base for V and 4 bases for J; bases not matched to a gene: 12. The CDR3 is made up of 17 amino acids. Looked up from germline, CDR1 is SGHTA and CDR2 is FQGNSA.

Relative to its sample, this clone is medium-sized. The chain couples TRBV2 to TRBJ2-7; D is unclear. Germline V CDR1 and CDR2: SNHLY, FYNNEI. Trimming removed 7 bases at V and 0 bases at J, with 10 bases between. There are 13 residues in the CDR3. As DNA, the CDR3 is TGTGCCAGCACTGGGGTCGGCTCCTACGAGCAGTACTTC. Translating it yields CASTGVGSYEQYF.

The chain is built from TRBV5-1 and TRBJ2-5; D may be TRBD1 or TRBD2 (5 bases each). The germline V and J ends were trimmed by 6 bases and 2 bases, with 14 bases remaining between them. This CDR3 contains 14 residues. Germline lookup yields CDR1 SGHRS and CDR2 YFSETQ. The CDR3 DNA sequence: TGCGCCAGCACCGTGCAGGGAGCGCAAGAGACCCAGTACTTC. Translated, it gives CASTVQGAQETQYF.

V gene TRBV10-1 combines with J gene TRBJ2-5, with 8 nucleotides matching TRBD2. The CDR3 length is 16 residues. After removal of 3 bases from V and 5 bases from J, the junction contained 11 bases not matched to a gene. In germline, CDR1 is WNHNN, CDR2 SYGVQD (reference sequence). CDR3 nucleotides: TGCGCCAGCAGTGAACAGCGGGGGTTCAAGCGGGAGACCCAGTACTTC. Its protein product is CASSEQRGFKRETQYF.